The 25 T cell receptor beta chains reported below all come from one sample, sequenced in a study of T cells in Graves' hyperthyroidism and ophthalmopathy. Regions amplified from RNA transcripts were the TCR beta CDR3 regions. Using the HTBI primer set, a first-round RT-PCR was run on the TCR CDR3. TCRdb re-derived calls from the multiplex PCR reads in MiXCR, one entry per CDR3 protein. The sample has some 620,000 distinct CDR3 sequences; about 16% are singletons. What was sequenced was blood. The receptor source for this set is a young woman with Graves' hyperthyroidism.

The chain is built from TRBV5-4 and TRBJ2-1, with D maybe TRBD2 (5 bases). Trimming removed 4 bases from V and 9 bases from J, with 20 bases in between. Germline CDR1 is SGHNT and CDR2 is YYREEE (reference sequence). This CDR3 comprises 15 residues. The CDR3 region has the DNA TGTGCCAGCAGCCCCGCGGGCGGGCCCCGAATTGAGCAGTTCTTC. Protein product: CASSPAGGPRIEQFF.

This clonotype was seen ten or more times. The CDR3 is CASSRREPRTDTQYF. CDR3 coding DNA: TGTGCCAGCAGTCGGCGGGAGCCCCGCACAGATACGCAGTATTTT. This chain joins TRBV2 and TRBJ2-3; TRBD2 matches 7 bases. The CDR3 consists of 15 residues. Germline V lookup: CDR1 SNHLY, CDR2 FYNNEI. Trimming took 5 bases from V and 1 from J; bases not matched to a gene: 6.

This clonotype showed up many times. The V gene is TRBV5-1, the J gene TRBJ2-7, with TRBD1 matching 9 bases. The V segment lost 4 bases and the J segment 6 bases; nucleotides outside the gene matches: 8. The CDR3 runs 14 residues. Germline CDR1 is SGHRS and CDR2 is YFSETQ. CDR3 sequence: CASSVPGQGREQYF. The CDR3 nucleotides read TGCGCCAGCAGCGTACCGGGACAGGGCCGCGAGCAGTACTTC.

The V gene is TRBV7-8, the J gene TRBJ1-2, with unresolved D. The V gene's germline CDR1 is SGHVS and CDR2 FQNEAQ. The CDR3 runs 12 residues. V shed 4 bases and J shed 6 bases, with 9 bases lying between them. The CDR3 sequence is CASSSGQDGYTF. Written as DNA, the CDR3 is TGTGCCAGCAGCTCCGGGCAGGATGGCTACACCTTC.

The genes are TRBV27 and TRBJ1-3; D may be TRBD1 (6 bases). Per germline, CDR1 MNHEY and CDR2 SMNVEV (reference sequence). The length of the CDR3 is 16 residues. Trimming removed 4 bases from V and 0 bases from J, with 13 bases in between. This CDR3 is CASSSDSFSSGNTIYF. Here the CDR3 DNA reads TGTGCCAGCAGTTCGGACAGCTTTAGCTCTGGAAACACCATATATTTT.

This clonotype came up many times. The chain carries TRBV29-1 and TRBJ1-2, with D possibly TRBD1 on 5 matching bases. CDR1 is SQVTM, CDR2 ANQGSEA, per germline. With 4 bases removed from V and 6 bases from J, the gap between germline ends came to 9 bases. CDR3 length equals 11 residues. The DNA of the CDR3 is TGCAGCGTTGCAGGGATCAATGGCTACACCTTC. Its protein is CSVAGINGYTF.

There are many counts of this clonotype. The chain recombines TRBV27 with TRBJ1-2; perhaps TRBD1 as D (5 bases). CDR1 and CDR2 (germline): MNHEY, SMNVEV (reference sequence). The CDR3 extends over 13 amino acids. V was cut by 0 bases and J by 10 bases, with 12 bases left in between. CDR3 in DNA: TGTGCCAGCAGTTTATCCGGAGGGGTCGACTACACCTTC. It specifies CASSLSGGVDYTF.

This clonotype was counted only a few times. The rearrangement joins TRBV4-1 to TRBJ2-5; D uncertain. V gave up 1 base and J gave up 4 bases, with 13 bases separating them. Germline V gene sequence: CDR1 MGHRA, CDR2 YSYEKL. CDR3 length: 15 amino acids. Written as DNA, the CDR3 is TGCGCCAGCAGCCAAGGTCAGCGCCGAGGAGAGACCCAGTACTTC. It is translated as CASSQGQRRGETQYF.

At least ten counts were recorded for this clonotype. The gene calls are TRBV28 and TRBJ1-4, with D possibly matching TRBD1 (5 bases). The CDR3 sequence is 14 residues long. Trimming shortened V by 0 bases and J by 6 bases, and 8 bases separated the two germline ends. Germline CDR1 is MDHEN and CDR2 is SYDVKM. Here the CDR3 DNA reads TGTGCCAGCAGTTTATGGCAGGGTGATGAAAAACTGTTTTTT. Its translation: CASSLWQGDEKLFF.

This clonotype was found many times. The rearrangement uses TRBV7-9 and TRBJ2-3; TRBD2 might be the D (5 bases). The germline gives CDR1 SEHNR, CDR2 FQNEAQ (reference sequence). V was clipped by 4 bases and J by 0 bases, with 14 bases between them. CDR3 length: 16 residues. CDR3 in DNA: TGTGCCAGCAGCTCGACAAGGACTCCTAGCACAGATACGCAGTATTTT. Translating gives CASSSTRTPSTDTQYF.

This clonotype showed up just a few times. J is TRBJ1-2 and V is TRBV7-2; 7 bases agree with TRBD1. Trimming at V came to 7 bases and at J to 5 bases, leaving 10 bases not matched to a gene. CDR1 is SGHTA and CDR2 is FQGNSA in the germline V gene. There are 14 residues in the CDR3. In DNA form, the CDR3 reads TGTGCCAGCACGAGCCGGGACAGAAGTTATGGCTACACCTTC. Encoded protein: CASTSRDRSYGYTF.

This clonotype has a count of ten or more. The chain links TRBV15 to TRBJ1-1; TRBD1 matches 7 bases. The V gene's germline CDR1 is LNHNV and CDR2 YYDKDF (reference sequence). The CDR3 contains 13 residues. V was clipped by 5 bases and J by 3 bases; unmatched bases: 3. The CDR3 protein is CATSDTGDTEAFF. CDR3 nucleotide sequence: TGTGCCACCAGCGACACAGGGGACACTGAAGCTTTCTTT. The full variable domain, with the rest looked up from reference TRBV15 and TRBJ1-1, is DAMVIQNPRYQVTQFGKPVTLSCSQTLNHNVMYWYQQKSSQAPKLLFHYYDKDFNNEADTPDNFQSRRPNTSFCFLDIRSPGLGDTAMYLCATSDTGDTEAFFGQGTRLTVV.

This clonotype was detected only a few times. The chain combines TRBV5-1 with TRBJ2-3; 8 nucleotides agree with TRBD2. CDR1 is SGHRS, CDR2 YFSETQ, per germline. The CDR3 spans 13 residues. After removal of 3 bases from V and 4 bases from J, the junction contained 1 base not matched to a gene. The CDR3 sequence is CASSSTSADTQYF. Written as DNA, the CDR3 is TGCGCCAGCAGCTCGACTAGCGCAGATACGCAGTATTTT.

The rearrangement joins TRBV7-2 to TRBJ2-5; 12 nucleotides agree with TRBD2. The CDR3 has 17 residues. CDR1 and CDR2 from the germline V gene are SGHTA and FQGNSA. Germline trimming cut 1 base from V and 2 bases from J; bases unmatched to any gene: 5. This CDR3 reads CASSLGGLAGGQETQYF. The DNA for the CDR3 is TGTGCCAGCAGCTTAGGTGGGCTAGCGGGAGGGCAAGAGACCCAGTACTTC.

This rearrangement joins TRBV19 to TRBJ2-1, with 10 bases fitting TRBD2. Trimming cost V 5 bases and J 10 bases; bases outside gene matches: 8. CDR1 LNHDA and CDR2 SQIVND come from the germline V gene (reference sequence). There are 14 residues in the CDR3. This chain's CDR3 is CASSSSGRAYEQFF. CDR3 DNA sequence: TGTGCCAGTAGTTCCAGCGGGAGGGCCTACGAGCAGTTCTTC.

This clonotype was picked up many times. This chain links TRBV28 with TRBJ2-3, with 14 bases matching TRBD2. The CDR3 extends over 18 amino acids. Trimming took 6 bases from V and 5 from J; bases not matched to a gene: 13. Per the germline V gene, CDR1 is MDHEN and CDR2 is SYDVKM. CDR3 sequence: CASSSPGTSGSWGDTQYF. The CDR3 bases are TGTGCCAGCAGCAGCCCCGGGACTAGCGGGAGTTGGGGAGATACGCAGTATTTT.

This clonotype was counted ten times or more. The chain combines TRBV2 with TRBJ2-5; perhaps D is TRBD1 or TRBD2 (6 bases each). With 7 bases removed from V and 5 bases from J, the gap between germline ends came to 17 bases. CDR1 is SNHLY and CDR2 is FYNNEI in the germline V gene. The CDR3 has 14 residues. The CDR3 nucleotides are TGTGCCAGCAAACAGGGAGGCGTGGTGGAGACCCAGTACTTC. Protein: CASKQGGVVETQYF.

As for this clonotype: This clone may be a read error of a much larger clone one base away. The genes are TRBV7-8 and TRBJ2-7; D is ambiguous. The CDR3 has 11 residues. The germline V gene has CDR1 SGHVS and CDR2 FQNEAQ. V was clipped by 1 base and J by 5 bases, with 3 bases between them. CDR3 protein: CASSLEHEQYF. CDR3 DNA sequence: TGTGCCAGCAGCTTAGAACACGAGCAGTACTTC.

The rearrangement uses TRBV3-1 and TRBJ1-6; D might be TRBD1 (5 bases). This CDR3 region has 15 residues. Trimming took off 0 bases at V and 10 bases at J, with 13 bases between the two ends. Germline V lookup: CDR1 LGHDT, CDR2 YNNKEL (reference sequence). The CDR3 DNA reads TGTGCCAGCAGCCAAGAAGGGCAGGGAATCTCACCCCTCCACTTT. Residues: CASSQEGQGISPLHF.

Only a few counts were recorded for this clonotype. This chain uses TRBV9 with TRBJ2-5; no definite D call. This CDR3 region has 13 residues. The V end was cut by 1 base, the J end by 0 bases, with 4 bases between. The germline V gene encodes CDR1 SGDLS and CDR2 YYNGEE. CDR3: CASSVYNQETQYF. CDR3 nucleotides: TGTGCCAGCAGCGTATACAACCAAGAGACCCAGTACTTC. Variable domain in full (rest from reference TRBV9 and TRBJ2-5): DSGVTQTPKHLITATGQRVTLRCSPRSGDLSVYWYQQSLDQGLQFLIQYYNGEERAKGNILERFSAQQFPDLHSELNLSSLELGDSALYFCASSVYNQETQYFGPGTRLLVL.

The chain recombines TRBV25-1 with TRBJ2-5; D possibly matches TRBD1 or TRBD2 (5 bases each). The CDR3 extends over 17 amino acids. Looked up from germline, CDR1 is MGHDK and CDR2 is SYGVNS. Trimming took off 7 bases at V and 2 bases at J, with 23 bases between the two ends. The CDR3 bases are TGTGCCAGCAACCCCCAGGGACGAGCACCAACTCAAGAGACCCAGTACTTC. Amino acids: CASNPQGRAPTQETQYF.

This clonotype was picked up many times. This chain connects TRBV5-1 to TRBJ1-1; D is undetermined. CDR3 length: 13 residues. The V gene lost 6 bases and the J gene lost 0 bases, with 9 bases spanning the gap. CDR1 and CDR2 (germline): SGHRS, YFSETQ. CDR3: CASKLGMNTEAFF. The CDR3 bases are TGCGCCAGCAAATTAGGGATGAACACTGAAGCTTTCTTT.

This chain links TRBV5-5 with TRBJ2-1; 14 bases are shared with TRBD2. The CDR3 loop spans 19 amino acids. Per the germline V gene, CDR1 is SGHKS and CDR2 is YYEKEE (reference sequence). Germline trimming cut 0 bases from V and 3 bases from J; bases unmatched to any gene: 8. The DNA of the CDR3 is TGTGCCAGCAGCTTGGGTGGGACTAGCGGGAGCTTCCGCTACAATGAGCAGTTCTTC. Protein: CASSLGGTSGSFRYNEQFF. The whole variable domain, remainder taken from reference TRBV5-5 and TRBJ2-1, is DAGVTQSPTHLIKTRGQQVTLRCSPISGHKSVSWYQQVLGQGPQFIFQYYEKEERGRGNFPDRFSARQFPNYSSELNVNALLLGDSALYLCASSLGGTSGSFRYNEQFFGPGTRLTVL.

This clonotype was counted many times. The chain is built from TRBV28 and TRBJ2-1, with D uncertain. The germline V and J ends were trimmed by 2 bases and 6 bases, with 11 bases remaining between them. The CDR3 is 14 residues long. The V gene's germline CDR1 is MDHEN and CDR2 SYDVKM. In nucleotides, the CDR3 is TGTGCCAGCAGTTTAATTATTTTAGGCAATGAGCAGTTCTTC. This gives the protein CASSLIILGNEQFF. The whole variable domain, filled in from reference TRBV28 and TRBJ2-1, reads DVKVTQSSRYLVKRTGEKVFLECVQDMDHENMFWYRQDPGLGLRLIYFSYDVKMKEKGDIPEGYSVSREKKERFSLILESASTNQTSMYLCASSLIILGNEQFFGPGTRLTVL.

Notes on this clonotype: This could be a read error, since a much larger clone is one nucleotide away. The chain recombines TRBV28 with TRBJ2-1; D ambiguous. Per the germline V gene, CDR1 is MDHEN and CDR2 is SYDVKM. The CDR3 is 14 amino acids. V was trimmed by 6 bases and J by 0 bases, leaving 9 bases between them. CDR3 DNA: TGTGCCAGCAGCCTTTTCGACTCCTACAATGAGCAGTTCTTC. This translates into CASSLFDSYNEQFF.